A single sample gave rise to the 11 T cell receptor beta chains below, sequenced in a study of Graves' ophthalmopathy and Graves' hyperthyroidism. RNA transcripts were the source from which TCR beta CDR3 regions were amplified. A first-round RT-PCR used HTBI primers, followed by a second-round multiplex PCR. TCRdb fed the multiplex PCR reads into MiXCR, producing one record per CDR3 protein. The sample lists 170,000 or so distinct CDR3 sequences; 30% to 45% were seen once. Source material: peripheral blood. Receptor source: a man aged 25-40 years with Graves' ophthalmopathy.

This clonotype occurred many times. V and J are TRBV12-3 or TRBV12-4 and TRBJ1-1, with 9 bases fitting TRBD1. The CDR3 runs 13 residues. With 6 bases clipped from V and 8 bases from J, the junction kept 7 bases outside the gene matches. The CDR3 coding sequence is TGTGCCAGCAGAGCGACAGGGGGGCTGGAAGCTTTCTTT. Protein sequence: CASRATGGLEAFF.

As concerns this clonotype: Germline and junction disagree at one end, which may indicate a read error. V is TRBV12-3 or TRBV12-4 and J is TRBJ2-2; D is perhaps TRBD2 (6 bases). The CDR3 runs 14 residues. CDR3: CASSLARGTGELFF. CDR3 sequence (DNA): TGTGCCAGCAGTTTAGCCCGGGGGACCGGGGAGCTGTTCTTT.

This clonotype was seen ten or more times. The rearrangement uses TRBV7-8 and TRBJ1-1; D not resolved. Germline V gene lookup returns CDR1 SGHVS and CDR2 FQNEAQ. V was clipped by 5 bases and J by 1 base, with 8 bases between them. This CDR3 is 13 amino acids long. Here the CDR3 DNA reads TGTGCCAGCAGCAGACTCAGGAACACTGAAGCTTTCTTT. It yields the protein CASSRLRNTEAFF.

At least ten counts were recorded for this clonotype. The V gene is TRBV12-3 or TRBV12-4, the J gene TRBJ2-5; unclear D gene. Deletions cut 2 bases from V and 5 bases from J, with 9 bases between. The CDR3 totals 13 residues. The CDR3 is CASSLLPWETQYF. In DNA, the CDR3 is TGTGCCAGCAGTTTACTACCGTGGGAGACCCAGTACTTC.

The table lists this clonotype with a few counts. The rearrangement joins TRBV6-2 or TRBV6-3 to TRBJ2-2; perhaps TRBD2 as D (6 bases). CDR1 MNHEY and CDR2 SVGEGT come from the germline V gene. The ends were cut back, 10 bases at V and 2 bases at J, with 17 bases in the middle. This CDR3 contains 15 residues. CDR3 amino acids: CATKGSGLNTGELFF. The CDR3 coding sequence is TGTGCCACAAAGGGGTCGGGACTCAACACCGGGGAGCTGTTTTTT.

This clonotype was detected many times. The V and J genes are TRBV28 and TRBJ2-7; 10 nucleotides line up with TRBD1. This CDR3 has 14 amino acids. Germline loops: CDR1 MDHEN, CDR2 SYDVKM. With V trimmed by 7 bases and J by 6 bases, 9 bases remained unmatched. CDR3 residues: CASTPGTGVAEQYF. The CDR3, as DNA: TGTGCCAGCACCCCTGGGACAGGGGTGGCCGAGCAGTACTTC.

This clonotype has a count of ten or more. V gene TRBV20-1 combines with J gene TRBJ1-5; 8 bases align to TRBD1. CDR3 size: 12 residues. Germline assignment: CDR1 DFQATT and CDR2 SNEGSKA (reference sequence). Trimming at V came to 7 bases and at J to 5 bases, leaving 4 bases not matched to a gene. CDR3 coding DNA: TGCAGTGTCCAGGGGGCCTATCAGCCCCAGCATTTT. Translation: CSVQGAYQPQHF.

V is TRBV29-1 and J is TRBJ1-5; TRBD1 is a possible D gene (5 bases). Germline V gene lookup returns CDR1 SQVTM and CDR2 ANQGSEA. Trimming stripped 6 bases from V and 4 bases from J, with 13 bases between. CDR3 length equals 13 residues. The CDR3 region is CSVGPGVNQPQHF. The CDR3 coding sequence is TGCAGCGTGGGCCCGGGGGTTAATCAGCCCCAGCATTTT.

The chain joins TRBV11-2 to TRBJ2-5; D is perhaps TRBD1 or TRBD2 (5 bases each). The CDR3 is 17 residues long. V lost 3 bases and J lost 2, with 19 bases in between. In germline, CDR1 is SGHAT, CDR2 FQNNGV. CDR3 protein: CASSFRVRGQVQETQYF. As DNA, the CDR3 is TGTGCCAGCAGCTTCAGGGTGAGGGGTCAGGTTCAAGAGACCCAGTACTTC. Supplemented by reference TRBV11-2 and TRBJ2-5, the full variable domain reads EAGVAQSPRYKIIEKRQSVAFWCNPISGHATLYWYQQILGQGPKLLIQFQNNGVVDDSQLPKDRFSAERLKGVDSTLKIQPAKLEDSAVYLCASSFRVRGQVQETQYFGPGTRLLVL.

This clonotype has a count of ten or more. The CDR3 nucleotides are TGTGCCACCAGGGAGAAGGGGGCCTACGAGCAGTACTTC. It translates to CATREKGAYEQYF. The rearrangement links TRBV15 to TRBJ2-7, with a weak D call TRBD1 (6 bases). With 6 bases removed from V and 2 bases from J, the gap between germline ends came to 11 bases. From germline, CDR1 is LNHNV and CDR2 YYDKDF (reference sequence). This CDR3 region has 13 residues.

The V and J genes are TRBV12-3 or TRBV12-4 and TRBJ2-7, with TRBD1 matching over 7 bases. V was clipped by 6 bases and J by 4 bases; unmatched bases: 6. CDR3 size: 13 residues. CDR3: CASRPTGVYEQYF. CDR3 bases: TGTGCCAGCAGGCCCACAGGGGTTTACGAGCAGTACTTC.